These T cell receptor beta chains were read from a single sample in a study of T cell responses to AZD1222 COVID-19 vaccine. The protocol was immunoSEQ multiplex PCR, while the TCRdb copy is restricted to in-frame clones and leaves out a portion. The sample consists of 95,000 to 150,000 clones, less than 95% of them appearing once. Material: peripheral blood, obtained on day 0 of MenACWY control vaccination. Receptors originate from an adult in good health. Both conserved end residues are part of each CDR3. A D gene is named only where the DNA matches it firmly. Clone size is shown for a subset of rows, as once, few, many or a class of expanded clone.

>TRBV7-8|.|TRBJ1-5|.
TGTGCCAGCAGCTATTGGGGAGATCAGCCCCAGCATTTT
CASSYWGDQPQHF
>TRBV12-3/TRBV12-4|.|TRBJ1-4|.
TGTGCCAGCAGTGACCTCTCTGAAAAACTGTTTTTT
CASSDLSEKLFF
>TRBV12-3/TRBV12-4|.|TRBJ1-1|.
TGTGCCAGCATCCCGAAGGCTGAAGCTTTCTTT
CASIPKAEAFF
>TRBV2|.|TRBJ1-2|.
TGTGCCAGCAGTGGGAATACGAACCATGGCTACACCTTC
CASSGNTNHGYTF
>TRBV6-6|TRBD2|TRBJ2-7|.
TGTGCCAGCAGTTCGGGGGGGCTGTACGAGCAGTACTTC
CASSSGGLYEQYF
>TRBV11-3|.|TRBJ2-1|.
TGTGCCAGCAGCTTAGATTGGGCTGAGTCCTACAATGAGCAGTTCTTC
CASSLDWAESYNEQFF
>TRBV20-1|.|TRBJ1-2|.
TGCAGTGCCAGTACCTATGGCTACACCTTC
CSASTYGYTF
>TRBV5-6|TRBD1|TRBJ2-2|.
TGTGCCAGCAGCTTTAGGGGGACAGCGAACACCGGGGAGCTGTTTTTT
CASSFRGTANTGELFF
>TRBV15|TRBD1|TRBJ2-6|.
TGTGCCACCAGCAGACATGACAGGGGCCAAAGGCGCTCTGGGGCCAACGTCCTGACTTTC
CATSRHDRGQRRSGANVLTF
>TRBV11-2|.|TRBJ1-2|.
TGTGCCAGCAGCTTAGATGGGGCGGAGTACTATGGCTACACCTTC
CASSLDGAEYYGYTF
>TRBV2|.|TRBJ2-2|.
TGTGCCAGCACACCGGCCGGGGAGCTGTTTTTT
CASTPAGELFF
>TRBV5-8|.|TRBJ2-2|few
TGTGCCAGCAGCTTGGGGTCCCACTGGACCGGGGAGCTGTTTTTT
CASSLGSHWTGELFF
>TRBV9|.|TRBJ1-6|.
TGTGCCAGCAGCGTACTATGGGATTCACCCCTCCACTTT
CASSVLWDSPLHF
>TRBV10-3|.|TRBJ2-5|.
TGTGCCATCAGTGAAAGTTCAGAGGACGAGACCCAGTACTTC
CAISESSEDETQYF
>TRBV7-9|TRBD1|TRBJ2-1|once
TGTGCCAGCAGCTTAGGACACAGGGGGCTTAGCAATGAGCAGTTCTTC
CASSLGHRGLSNEQFF
>TRBV28|.|TRBJ2-7|medium-sized
TGTGCCAGCGGTTACAGTGACTACGAGCAGTACTTC
CASGYSDYEQYF
>TRBV24-1|.|TRBJ1-2|once
TGTGCCACCAGTGACTGGGGCGGAAGAGGTACCTATGGCTACACCTTC
CATSDWGGRGTYGYTF
>TRBV11-1|TRBD1|TRBJ2-3|.
TGTGCCAGCAGTTACCGGACAGGGTCGGAGTATTTT
CASSYRTGSEYF
>TRBV3-1/TRBV3-2|TRBD2|TRBJ2-3|.
TGTGCCAGCAGCCAAGTCCAAAGCGGGGGGCGGAGTGGTACGCAGTATTTT
CASSQVQSGGRSGTQYF
>TRBV18|TRBD1|TRBJ1-6|few
TGTGCCAGCTCACCTCGACAGGGCGGTTTGACGCCCTCCTATAATTCACCCCTCCACTTT
CASSPRQGGLTPSYNSPLHF
>TRBV19|TRBD1|TRBJ1-1|.
TGTGCCAGTAGTGGATGGGACAGCCGGAACACTGAAGCTTTCTTT
CASSGWDSRNTEAFF
>TRBV27|.|TRBJ2-1|.
TGTGCCAGCAGTCAAGATCGACTAGTGTACAATGAGCAGTTCTTC
CASSQDRLVYNEQFF
>TRBV9|.|TRBJ2-3|.
TGTGCCAGCAGCGTAATCGGGGGGCGGACAACAGATACGCAGTATTTT
CASSVIGGRTTDTQYF
>TRBV19|.|TRBJ1-5|.
TGTGCCAGTCAGAGGAATAGCAATCAGCCCCAGCATTTT
CASQRNSNQPQHF